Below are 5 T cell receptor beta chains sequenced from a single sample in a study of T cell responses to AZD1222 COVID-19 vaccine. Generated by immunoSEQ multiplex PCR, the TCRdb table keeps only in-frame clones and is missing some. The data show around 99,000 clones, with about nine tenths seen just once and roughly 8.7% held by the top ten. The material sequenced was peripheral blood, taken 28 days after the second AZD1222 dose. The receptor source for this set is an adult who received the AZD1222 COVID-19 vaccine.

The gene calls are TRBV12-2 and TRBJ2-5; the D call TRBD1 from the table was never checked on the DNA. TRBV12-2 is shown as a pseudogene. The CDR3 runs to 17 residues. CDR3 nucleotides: TGTGCAAGTCGCTTAGTGGCAGGGTACAGGGTACAAGAGACCCAGTACTTC. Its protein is CASRLVAGYRVQETQYF.

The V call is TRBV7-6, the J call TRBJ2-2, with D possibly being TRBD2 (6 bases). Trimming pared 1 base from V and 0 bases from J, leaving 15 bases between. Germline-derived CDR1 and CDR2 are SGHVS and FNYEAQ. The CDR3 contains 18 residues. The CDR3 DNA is TGTGCCAGCAGCTTAGAAGGTGGGGGGTACCCGAACACCGGGGAGCTGTTTTTT. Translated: CASSLEGGGYPNTGELFF.

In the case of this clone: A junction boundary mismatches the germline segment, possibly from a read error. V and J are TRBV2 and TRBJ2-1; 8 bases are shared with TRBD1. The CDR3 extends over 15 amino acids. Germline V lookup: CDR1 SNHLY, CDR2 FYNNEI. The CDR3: CASTTPGQAYNAQFF. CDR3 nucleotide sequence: TGTGCCAGCACCACACCGGGACAGGCGTACAATGCGCAGTTCTTC.

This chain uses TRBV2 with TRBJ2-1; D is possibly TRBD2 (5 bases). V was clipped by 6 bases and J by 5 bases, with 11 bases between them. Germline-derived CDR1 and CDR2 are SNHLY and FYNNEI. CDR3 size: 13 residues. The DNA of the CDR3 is TGTGCCAGCAGCGTCACTAGGAACAATGAGCAGTTCTTC. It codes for CASSVTRNNEQFF.

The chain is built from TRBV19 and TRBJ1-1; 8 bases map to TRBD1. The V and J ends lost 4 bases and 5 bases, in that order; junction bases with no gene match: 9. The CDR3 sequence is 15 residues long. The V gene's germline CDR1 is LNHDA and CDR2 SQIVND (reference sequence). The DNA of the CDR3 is TGTGCCAGTAGTAGCTCGTCAGGGGGCTGGACTGAAGCTTTCTTT. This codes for CASSSSSGGWTEAFF.